Listed below are T cell receptor beta chains from one sample, sequenced in a study of T cell responses to AZD1222 COVID-19 vaccine. The method was immunoSEQ multiplex PCR; TCRdb's version includes in-frame clones alone and lacks a portion of them. Counted here are 140,000 or so clones, about 92% occurring once; the ten biggest clones make up around 1.5%. This sample comprised peripheral blood, obtained 28 days after the second AZD1222 dose. All receptors come from an adult who received the AZD1222 COVID-19 vaccine. Each CDR3 is given with its conserved first and last residue. The D gene is left open where the match is weak. The listing skips clone size in some rows; elsewhere it reads once, few, many or a size class.

CDR3aa: CASSKEGARGYTF
CDR3nt: TGTGCCAGCAGCAAAGAGGGGGCTCGTGGCTACACCTTC
d_gene: .
j_gene: TRBJ1-2
v_gene: TRBV21-1
abundance: .

CDR3aa: CASSLGRGHYEQYF
CDR3nt: TGTGCCAGCAGCTTGGGCCGAGGCCACTACGAGCAGTACTTC
d_gene: .
j_gene: TRBJ2-7
v_gene: TRBV7-8
abundance: .

CDR3aa: CASSFQPPGVQHF
CDR3nt: TGTGCCAGCAGTTTCCAACCGCCTGGAGTTCAGCATTTT
d_gene: .
j_gene: TRBJ1-5
v_gene: TRBV12-3/TRBV12-4
abundance: .

CDR3aa: CASSQDLRRKGTDTQYF
CDR3nt: TGTGCCAGCAGCCAAGACTTGAGACGCAAGGGCACAGATACGCAGTATTTT
d_gene: .
j_gene: TRBJ2-3
v_gene: TRBV3-1/TRBV3-2
abundance: .

CDR3aa: CASSLGGDRNPGDGYTF
CDR3nt: TGTGCCAGCAGCTTAGGGGGGGACAGAAACCCTGGGGATGGCTACACCTTC
d_gene: TRBD1
j_gene: TRBJ1-2
v_gene: TRBV7-6
abundance: once

CDR3aa: CASTPGEAGSYEQYF
CDR3nt: TGTGCCAGCACCCCCGGTGAGGCCGGCTCCTACGAGCAGTACTTC
d_gene: .
j_gene: TRBJ2-7
v_gene: TRBV6-2/TRBV6-3
abundance: few

CDR3aa: CASSLDVATEAFF
CDR3nt: TGTGCCAGCAGCTTAGATGTGGCCACTGAAGCTTTCTTT
d_gene: .
j_gene: TRBJ1-1
v_gene: TRBV7-9
abundance: .

CDR3aa: CASSPRQGQGTEAFF
CDR3nt: TGCGCCAGCAGCCCACGACAGGGGCAGGGAACTGAAGCTTTCTTT
d_gene: TRBD1
j_gene: TRBJ1-1
v_gene: TRBV4-3
abundance: .

CDR3aa: CSVEEWGQKSSYEQYF
CDR3nt: TGCAGCGTTGAAGAATGGGGTCAGAAATCCTCCTACGAGCAGTACTTC
d_gene: .
j_gene: TRBJ2-7
v_gene: TRBV29-1
abundance: .

CDR3aa: CASSLEQNGNTIYF
CDR3nt: TGCGCCAGCAGCTTGGAACAGAATGGAAACACCATATATTTT
d_gene: .
j_gene: TRBJ1-3
v_gene: TRBV5-1
abundance: .